Following are 26 T cell receptor beta chains from one sample sequenced in a study of blood T cells in healthy people across ages. Alongside a J-beta primer mix, a sample-barcoded 5' primer served in a second PCR lasting about 7 to 12 cycles. TCRdb itself ran the 5' RACE reads through MiXCR, one entry per CDR3 protein. The top ten hold 20% to 25% of the sample, which has 700,000 to 950,000 distinct CDR3 sequences, 40% to 45% seen once. Sequencing was performed on blood. The source is a woman aged 55-70 years in good health.

This clonotype came up a few times. The rearrangement links TRBV9 to TRBJ2-7, with TRBD2 matching 7 bases. Per the germline V gene, CDR1 is SGDLS and CDR2 is YYNGEE. CDR3 length: 15 residues. The J segment lost 3 bases and the V segment lost 4 bases, leaving 10 bases of the junction unmatched. The CDR3 here is CASSLGLAEIYEQYF. CDR3 nucleotides: TGTGCCAGCAGCTTAGGTCTAGCGGAGATCTACGAGCAGTACTTC.

J is TRBJ1-1 and V is TRBV20-1; 10 bases are shared with TRBD1. After removal of 5 bases from V and 6 bases from J, the junction contained 15 bases not matched to a gene. The germline gives CDR1 DFQATT, CDR2 SNEGSKA (reference sequence). CDR3 length: 16 residues. The CDR3 coding sequence is TGCAGTGCTTCCGACAGGGGGCTGCCTTCGGGGGCTGAAGCTTTCTTT. The encoded protein is CSASDRGLPSGAEAFF.

The chain carries TRBV7-9 and TRBJ1-1, with TRBD1 matching over 8 bases. CDR1 is SEHNR and CDR2 is FQNEAQ in the germline V gene (reference sequence). Trimming took 3 bases from V and 3 from J; bases not matched to a gene: 6. CDR3 length equals 15 residues. CDR3 coding DNA: TGTGCCAGCAGCTTGGGGACAGGCGGGGACACTGAAGCTTTCTTT. It encodes CASSLGTGGDTEAFF. Variable domain in full (rest from reference TRBV7-9 and TRBJ1-1): DTGVSQNPRHKITKRGQNVTFRCDPISEHNRLYWYRQTLGQGPEFLTYFQNEAQLEKSRLLSDRFSAERPKGSFSTLEIQRTEQGDSAMYLCASSLGTGGDTEAFFGQGTRLTVV.

This clonotype came up a few times. The chain has TRBV6-6 and TRBJ2-3; 7 bases are shared with TRBD2. The germline V gene encodes CDR1 MNHNY and CDR2 SVGAGI (reference sequence). The CDR3 runs 17 residues. J lost 1 base, V lost 6 bases, and 13 bases had no gene match. The CDR3 region is CASRTTSGTTGTDTQYF. CDR3 coding DNA: TGTGCCAGCAGAACAACCTCCGGGACTACCGGCACAGATACGCAGTATTTT.

This clonotype was observed a handful of times. CDR3 DNA: TGCGCCAGCAGCTTGGGAGCGGGATTGGAGGAGACCCAGTACTTC. Its protein is CASSLGAGLEETQYF. J is TRBJ2-5 and V is TRBV5-1, with 7 bases lining up with TRBD2. Per the germline V gene, CDR1 is SGHRS and CDR2 is YFSETQ. The trim removed 0 bases at V and 5 bases at J, leaving 7 bases unmatched. The CDR3 is 15 residues long.

The chain employs TRBV29-1 and TRBJ2-7, with 7 nucleotides matching TRBD1. V shed 3 bases, J shed 2 bases, and the junction held 4 bases outside the gene matches. CDR1 is SQVTM and CDR2 is ANQGSEA in the germline V gene. This CDR3 has 13 residues. The CDR3 DNA is TGCAGCGTTGAGCAGACAGGGACCTACGAGCAGTACTTC. This codes for CSVEQTGTYEQYF.

The chain uses TRBV7-9 and TRBJ2-1; TRBD2 matches 11 bases. V dropped 5 bases and J dropped 12; count of bases not matched to a gene: 12. The CDR3 consists of 15 residues. Germline-derived CDR1 and CDR2 are SEHNR and FQNEAQ (reference sequence). CDR3 sequence reads: CASSPGTSGHPWQFF. In DNA, the CDR3 is TGTGCCAGCAGCCCCGGGACTAGCGGACATCCCTGGCAGTTCTTC.

This clonotype was seen a handful of times. V usage is TRBV29-1 and J usage is TRBJ1-1; D unresolved. In germline, CDR1 is SQVTM, CDR2 ANQGSEA. V dropped 7 bases and J dropped 2 bases, with 8 bases sitting between them. This CDR3 has 11 amino acids. The DNA for the CDR3 is TGCAGCGCAGAACGTAACACTGAAGCTTTCTTT. Its protein product is CSAERNTEAFF.

The rearrangement uses TRBV10-3 and TRBJ2-7; D tentatively reads TRBD1 or TRBD2 (6 bases each). The length of the CDR3 is 11 residues. CDR1 and CDR2 from the germline V gene are ENHRY and SYGVKD. Trimming took off 6 bases at V and 5 bases at J, with 8 bases between the two ends. Written as DNA, the CDR3 is TGTGCCATCAGAGGGGGGAACGAGCAGTACTTC. Its translation: CAIRGGNEQYF.

Notes on this clonotype: A read error is possible here, since a much larger clone lies one base away. This chain uses TRBV29-1 with TRBJ2-3; D gene unclear. The CDR3 spans 13 residues. From germline, CDR1 is SQVTM and CDR2 ANQGSEA. The chain's CDR3 is CSVEEVVTETQYF. In nucleotides, the CDR3 is TGCAGCGTTGAAGAGGTAGTCACAGAGACGCAGTATTTT.

The chain links TRBV4-2 to TRBJ2-7; tentatively, D is TRBD1 or TRBD2 (6 bases each). The germline V gene has CDR1 LGHNA and CDR2 YNFKEQ. V was shortened by 5 bases and J by 3 bases, with 23 bases between the two germline ends. The CDR3 is 17 amino acids. The DNA of the CDR3 is TGTGCCAGCAGCTGGGAGGTAACTAGCAGGGGTTACTACGAGCAGTACTTC. Translating it yields CASSWEVTSRGYYEQYF.

The genes are TRBV20-1 and TRBJ2-5; 9 nucleotides agree with TRBD2. The J call is uncertain, as TRBJ2-7 better fits the DNA end. CDR1 DFQATT and CDR2 SNEGSKA come from the germline V gene (reference sequence). This CDR3 comprises 14 residues. The CDR3 is CSARVFLAGTEQYF. CDR3 DNA: TGCAGTGCTAGAGTATTCCTAGCGGGAACCGAGCAGTACTTC.

This clonotype came up a few times. The gene calls are TRBV7-2 and TRBJ2-3; D gene uncertain. Germline-derived CDR1 and CDR2 are SGHTA and FQGNSA. The CDR3 runs 17 residues. Trimming took 4 bases from V and 4 from J, leaving 21 bases between them. DNA of the CDR3: TGTGCCAGCAGCTCTGAACTGGGCAGGTTCAATGCAGATACGCAGTATTTT. Amino acid sequence: CASSSELGRFNADTQYF.

The rearrangement links TRBV20-1 to TRBJ1-1, with D maybe TRBD1 (6 bases). This CDR3 has 13 amino acids. V lost 6 bases, J lost 5 bases, and 16 bases lay in between. Germline CDR1 reads DFQATT; CDR2 reads SNEGSKA (reference sequence). The CDR3 nucleotides are TGCAGTGCCCAACAGGGAAAGGAAACTGAAGCTTTCTTT. The encoded protein is CSAQQGKETEAFF.

This chain connects TRBV12-3 or TRBV12-4 to TRBJ2-7; D gene unclear. Trimming shortened V by 5 bases and J by 1 base, and 15 bases separated the two germline ends. The CDR3 loop spans 15 amino acids. The CDR3 bases are TGTGCCAGCAGTCCCCGCAGGCTTCAGTCCTACGAGCAGTACTTC. Its protein is CASSPRRLQSYEQYF.

V is TRBV11-1 and J is TRBJ2-1, with TRBD2 matching over 7 bases. Trimming took 6 bases from V and 8 from J; bases not matched to a gene: 7. The CDR3 has 13 residues. Germline assignment: CDR1 SGHAT and CDR2 FQDESV (reference sequence). CDR3 amino acids: CASRERGDYEQFF. The CDR3 nucleotides are TGTGCCAGCAGGGAGCGGGGTGACTATGAGCAGTTCTTC.

There are a few counts of this clonotype. The V and J genes are TRBV6-6 and TRBJ2-5; D is undetermined. CDR1 and CDR2 from the germline V gene are MNHNY and SVGAGI (reference sequence). The CDR3 runs to 13 residues. V gave up 4 bases and J gave up 5 bases, with 11 bases separating them. The CDR3 reads CASSCSSWETQYF. CDR3 sequence (DNA): TGTGCCAGCAGTTGTAGTAGCTGGGAGACCCAGTACTTC.

The chain is built from TRBV28 and TRBJ2-5; D gene uncertain. The CDR3 runs to 15 residues. The germline gives CDR1 MDHEN, CDR2 SYDVKM. V gave up 5 bases and J gave up 1 base, with 14 bases separating them. For the CDR3, the DNA is TGTGCCAGCAGTCCTCGACTGGGCCCCCAAGAGACCCAGTACTTC. This encodes CASSPRLGPQETQYF.

This chain links TRBV6-2 or TRBV6-3 with TRBJ2-2; D is ambiguous. The CDR3 is 11 residues long. Germline V gene data show CDR1 as MNHEY and CDR2 as SVGEGT. V lost 8 bases and J 6 bases, leaving 7 bases between the germline ends. This CDR3 is CASFRPGELFF. In DNA form, the CDR3 reads TGTGCCAGCTTCCGGCCCGGGGAGCTGTTTTTT.

This clonotype has ten or more counts. The rearrangement links TRBV7-6 to TRBJ2-1; 9 bases align to TRBD1. The trim removed 1 base at V and 7 bases at J, leaving 5 bases unmatched. The CDR3 is 15 amino acids. Germline CDR1 SGHVS, CDR2 FNYEAQ. The CDR3 protein is CASSLEGQGSNEQFF. For the CDR3, the DNA is TGTGCCAGCAGCTTAGAGGGACAGGGCTCTAATGAGCAGTTCTTC. Variable domain in full (rest from reference TRBV7-6 and TRBJ2-1): GAGVSQSPRYKVTKRGQDVALRCDPISGHVSLYWYRQALGQGPEFLTYFNYEAQQDKSGLPNDRFSAERPEGSISTLTIQRTEQRDSAMYRCASSLEGQGSNEQFFGPGTRLTVL.

V and J are TRBV20-1 and TRBJ2-3; possibly TRBD1 for D (5 bases). This CDR3 region has 12 residues. Trimming removed 3 bases at V and 4 bases at J, with 8 bases between. Germline assignment: CDR1 DFQATT and CDR2 SNEGSKA (reference sequence). The CDR3 DNA sequence: TGCAGTGCTAGTTGGGGCGCAGATACGCAGTATTTT. Protein: CSASWGADTQYF.

This clonotype showed up many times. The J gene is TRBJ2-3, the V gene TRBV6-2 or TRBV6-3; 7 bases match TRBD2. The CDR3 is 15 residues long. Germline V CDR1 and CDR2: MNHEY, SVGEGT. The J segment lost 6 bases and the V segment lost 2 bases, leaving 8 bases of the junction unmatched. DNA of the CDR3: TGTGCCAGCAGTTACGGCACTAGCGCCCGCGATACGCAGTATTTT. Its translation: CASSYGTSARDTQYF.

In its sample, this clonotype was seen a few times. The chain recombines TRBV5-1 with TRBJ1-1; no firm D call. Germline V gene data show CDR1 as SGHRS and CDR2 as YFSETQ. The CDR3 length is 15 residues. V was cut by 8 bases and J by 6 bases, with 23 bases left in between. CDR3 sequence: CARGLDKGHVAEAFF. In DNA form, the CDR3 reads TGCGCCAGGGGTTTGGATAAGGGCCATGTTGCTGAAGCTTTCTTT. Combining the CDR3 with reference TRBV5-1 and TRBJ1-1 gives the whole variable domain KAGVTQTPRYLIKTRGQQVTLSCSPISGHRSVSWYQQTPGQGLQFLFEYFSETQRNKGNFPGRFSGRQFSNSRSEMNVSTLELGDSALYLCARGLDKGHVAEAFFGQGTRLTVV.

The rearrangement uses TRBV6-1 and TRBJ2-7, with D tentatively TRBD2 (5 bases). The CDR3 runs to 13 residues. V was pared by 2 bases and J by 4 bases, with 9 bases between. CDR1 is MNHNS, CDR2 SASEGT, per germline. CDR3 in amino acids: CASSEMTIYEQYF. CDR3 in DNA: TGTGCCAGCAGTGAAATGACTATATACGAGCAGTACTTC.

The rearrangement joins TRBV2 to TRBJ1-5, with unresolved D. CDR3 length: 12 residues. Germline loops: CDR1 SNHLY, CDR2 FYNNEI. V was pared by 4 bases and J by 7 bases, with 8 bases between. CDR3 amino acids: CASSVAWQPQHF. Written as DNA, the CDR3 is TGTGCCAGCAGTGTGGCGTGGCAGCCCCAGCATTTT.

Comment on this clonotype: A much larger clone differs by one base, so this may be a read error. The V call is TRBV9, the J call TRBJ2-1, with D unresolved. The CDR3 loop spans 15 amino acids. CDR1 is SGDLS and CDR2 is YYNGEE in the germline V gene. In DNA, the CDR3 is TGTGCCAGCAGCCTGGGGATTAAAGGCTACAGTGAGCAGTTCTTC. Translating it yields CASSLGIKGYSEQFF.